This TCR beta chain was profiled in a study of lymphopenia after photon versus proton radiotherapy. With 0 bases clipped from V and 3 bases from J, the junction kept 4 bases outside the gene matches. The germline V gene has CDR1 MNHEY and CDR2 SVGAGI. This CDR3 is built from 15 residues. General study results and limits: Under photons, naive T cells and diversity fell while effector/memory populations rose. Larger post-nadir TCR diversity loss correlated inversely with survival in deceased patients. After lymphocyte nadir, photon-treated repertoires showed oligoclonal expansion, especially CD8+ Temra. Authors raise, but do not show, better survival with proton therapy.

TCRdb's table, derived via immunoSEQ multiplex PCR, lists solely in-frame clones and lacks some. The sample lists under 75,000 clones, 80% to 95% occurring once. A remark on this clone: Antigen specificity is unknown.

This material consisted of peripheral blood, taken from a patient treated with photon-based radiotherapy. The receptor was isolated from a woman in her thirties or forties with cholangiocarcinoma. This chain joins TRBV6-5 and TRBJ2-7, with 8 bases that match TRBD1. The CDR3 nucleotides are TGTGCCAGCAGTTACTCTAAACAGGGGGGCTACGAGCAGTACTTC. It yields the protein CASSYSKQGGYEQYF.